The clone carrying this T cell receptor beta chain has a handful of counts. What it binds is not known. Reverse transcription of all isolated RNA meant that expressed TCRB transcripts were sequenced. Method: immunoSEQ multiplex PCR; TCRdb's copy keeps in-frame clones and lacks some. This table holds hundreds of thousands of clones, 10% to 15% found once. The entry originates in a study of beta chain features in type 1 diabetes. Notes on the study in general: Within patients, naive, central memory and Treg TCRB repertoires seemed more similar than within healthy donors. When Type 1 diabetes patients were examined, their TCRB CDR3s proved moderately but significantly shorter in all four CD4+ subsets. PCR might favor shorter templates, equally in patients and controls.

Staining for CD45RO/CCR7/CD25/CD127/CD95/CD27 allowed sorting of CD4+ naive, central memory, regulatory and stem cell-like memory cells. The CDR3 runs to 15 residues. V was pared by 6 bases and J by 2 bases, with 5 bases of the junction left unmatched. Germline lookup yields CDR1 MNHEY and CDR2 SVGAGI. The J gene is TRBJ2-3, the V gene TRBV6-5; 10 nucleotides line up with TRBD2. The TCR was taken from a man aged 18 to 30 in good health. Sequenced input: naive CD4+ T cells from blood. The CDR3: CASRGSGGITDTQYF. The CDR3 DNA follows: TGTGCCAGCAGAGGTAGCGGGGGGATCACAGATACGCAGTATTTT.